This T cell receptor beta chain is from a study of T-cell memory formation after mild COVID-19. Findings of the study overall: Detection of some responders pre-infection suggested pre-existing cross-reactive memory T cells participated.

The CDR3 is 14 residues long. The germline V and J ends were trimmed by 5 bases and 3 bases, with 16 bases remaining between them. CDR1 is DFQATT, CDR2 SNEGSKA, per germline (reference sequence). The TCR alpha and TCR beta cDNA libraries, bearing sample barcodes and UMIs, were generated by 5'RACE using constant-segment primers. MiXCR was run by TCRdb on the 5' RACE reads, yielding one entry per CDR3 protein. Counted here are fewer than 150,000 distinct CDR3 sequences, around 15% occurring once; the ten biggest clones make up 4% to 6%. A word on this clonotype: Its antigen is as yet unknown.

The clonotype comes from a man aged 18 to 35 who had mild COVID-19 (a few samples of this study predate the infection). Cell type and time point are not known. Sequences were obtained from PBMCs or a T cell subset sorted from them (not recorded which). V and J are TRBV20-1 and TRBJ2-5; possible D gene TRBD1, 6 bases. This CDR3 is CSAHVTGTKETQYF. DNA of the CDR3: TGCAGTGCTCACGTGACAGGAACGAAAGAGACCCAGTACTTC.